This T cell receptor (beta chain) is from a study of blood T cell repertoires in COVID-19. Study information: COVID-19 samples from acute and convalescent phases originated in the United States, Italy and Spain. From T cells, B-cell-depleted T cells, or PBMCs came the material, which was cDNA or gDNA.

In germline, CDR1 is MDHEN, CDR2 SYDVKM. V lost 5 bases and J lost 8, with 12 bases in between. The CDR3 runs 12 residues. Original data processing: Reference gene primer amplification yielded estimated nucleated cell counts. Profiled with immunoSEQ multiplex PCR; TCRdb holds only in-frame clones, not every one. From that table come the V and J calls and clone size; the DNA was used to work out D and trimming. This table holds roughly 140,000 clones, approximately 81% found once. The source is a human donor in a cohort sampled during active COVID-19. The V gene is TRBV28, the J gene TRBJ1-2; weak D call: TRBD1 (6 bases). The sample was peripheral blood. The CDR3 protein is CASSQGQGGYTF. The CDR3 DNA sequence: TGTGCCAGCAGTCAGGGGCAAGGGGGCTACACCTTC.